This T cell receptor beta chain comes out of a study of control samples from healthy donors and cancer patients. TCRdb's copy holds only in-frame clones and misses some; the assay was immunoSEQ multiplex PCR. The sample holds about 50,000 clones, 85% to 95% seen once. Sequencing was performed on PBMCs. This clonotype originated in a man aged 30-40 years with colorectal cancer.

CDR3 DNA sequence: TGTGCCAGCAGTTTCGGGACTAGCGGGGGTAACGAGCAGTTCTTC. It is translated as CASSFGTSGGNEQFF. The genes are TRBV6-5 and TRBJ2-1, with 14 nucleotides matching TRBD2. Looked up from germline, CDR1 is MNHEY and CDR2 is SVGAGI. There are 15 residues in the CDR3. The ends lost 4 bases at V and 10 bases at J; junction bases unmatched: 6.